The source of this T cell receptor beta chain is a study of blood T cell repertoires in COVID-19. Study context: Samples representing acute and convalescent COVID-19 were sourced from the United States, Italy and Spain. The cDNA or gDNA used as material had been derived from T cells, B-cell-depleted T cells, or PBMCs.

In the original processing: Reference gene primer amplification gave estimated nucleated cell counts. The table came from immunoSEQ multiplex PCR; TCRdb's copy has only in-frame clones and leaves some out. The V and J calls and clone size are taken from that table; D and trimming were inferred from the DNA. The top ten hold approximately 8% of the sample, which has 130,000 or so clones, roughly 90% seen once. This CDR3 contains 12 residues. Germline V lookup: CDR1 LNHDA, CDR2 SQIVND (reference sequence). The V end lost 8 bases, the J end lost 6 bases, and 14 bases lay between the germline ends. This TCR was sampled from a man in his fifties or sixties with acute or convalescent COVID-19. The genes are TRBV19 and TRBJ2-7, with D maybe TRBD2 (6 bases). Sequenced: peripheral blood. DNA of the CDR3: TGTGCCAGTTCCCCGGGAGCACGCGAGCAGTACTTC. Protein product: CASSPGAREQYF.